This entry lists 5 T cell receptor beta chains sequenced from one sample in a study of blood T cell repertoires in COVID-19. Method: immunoSEQ multiplex PCR; TCRdb's copy keeps in-frame clones and lacks some. The table shows approximately 200,000 clones, with around 90% occurring only once. The specimen sequenced was peripheral blood. Receptor source: a young man with active or convalescent COVID-19.

The chain recombines TRBV25-1 with TRBJ1-2; D may be TRBD1 (5 bases). V dropped 7 bases and J dropped 2 bases, with 14 bases sitting between them. From germline, CDR1 is MGHDK and CDR2 SYGVNS. There are 14 residues in the CDR3. The CDR3 nucleotides are TGTGCCAGCACCAGGAGCGGGGACAACTATGGCTACACCTTC. This encodes CASTRSGDNYGYTF.

The chain has TRBV30 and TRBJ2-6; 8 bases are shared with TRBD1. Per germline, CDR1 GTSNPN and CDR2 SVGIG (reference sequence). This CDR3 is 16 amino acids long. With V trimmed by 5 bases and J by 3 bases, 9 bases remained unmatched. CDR3 sequence (DNA): TGTGCCTGGGTGACAGGGGATTTTAGTGGGGCCAACGTCCTGACTTTC. This encodes CAWVTGDFSGANVLTF. The full variable domain, with the rest looked up from reference TRBV30 and TRBJ2-6, is SQTIHQWPATLVQPVGSPLSLECTVEGTSNPNLYWYRQAAGRGLQLLFYSVGIGQISSEVPQNLSASRPQDRQFILSSKKLLLSDSGFYLCAWVTGDFSGANVLTFGAGSRLTVL.

This clone was picked up one time. The CDR3 reads CASSQGDGVSGETQYF. The CDR3, as DNA: TGCGCCAGCAGCCAAGGTGATGGGGTCAGCGGGGAGACCCAGTACTTC. The chain has TRBV4-3 and TRBJ2-5; D may be TRBD2 (6 bases). Germline CDR1 LGHNA, CDR2 YSLEER. This CDR3 spans 16 amino acids. V lost 1 base and J 5 bases, leaving 17 bases between the germline ends.

The rearrangement joins TRBV24-1 to TRBJ2-1, with TRBD2 as a possible D gene (6 bases). Germline assignment: CDR1 KGHDR and CDR2 SFDVKD. V lost 7 bases and J lost 3, with 24 bases in between. The CDR3 spans 18 residues. Here the CDR3 DNA reads TGTGCCACCAGCCCCAGCTTAAGCGGACTAAGCCGCTACAATGAGCAGTTCTTC. Translation: CATSPSLSGLSRYNEQFF.

This chain connects TRBV5-4 to TRBJ2-1, with a possible D match to TRBD2 (5 bases). V lost 8 bases, J lost 5 bases, and 14 bases lay in between. This CDR3 comprises 13 residues. Germline lookup yields CDR1 SGHNT and CDR2 YYREEE (reference sequence). CDR3 residues: CARSHGLNNEQFF. The CDR3 nucleotides read TGTGCCAGGAGCCACGGACTCAACAATGAGCAGTTCTTC.